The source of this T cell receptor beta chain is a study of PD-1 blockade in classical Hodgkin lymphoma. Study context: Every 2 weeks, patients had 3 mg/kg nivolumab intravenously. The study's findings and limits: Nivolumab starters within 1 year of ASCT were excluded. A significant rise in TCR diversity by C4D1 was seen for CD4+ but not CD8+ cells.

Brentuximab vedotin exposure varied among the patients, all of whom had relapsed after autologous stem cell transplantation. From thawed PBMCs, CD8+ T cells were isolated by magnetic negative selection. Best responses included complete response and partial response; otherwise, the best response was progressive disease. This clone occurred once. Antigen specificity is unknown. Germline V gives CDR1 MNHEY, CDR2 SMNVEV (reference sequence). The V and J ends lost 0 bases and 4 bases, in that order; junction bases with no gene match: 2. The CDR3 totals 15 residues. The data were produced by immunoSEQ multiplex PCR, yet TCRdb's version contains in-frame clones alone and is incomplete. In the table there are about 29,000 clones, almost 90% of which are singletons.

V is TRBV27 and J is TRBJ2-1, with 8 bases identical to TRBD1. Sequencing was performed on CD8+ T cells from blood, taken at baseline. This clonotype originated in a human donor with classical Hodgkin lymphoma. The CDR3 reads CASSLSGQEYNEQFF. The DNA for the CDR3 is TGTGCCAGCAGTTTATCGGGACAGGAGTACAATGAGCAGTTCTTC.